The next 10 T cell receptor beta chains were all read from a single sample in a study of OX40 agonist ivuxolimab in advanced cancers. Only in-frame clones appear in the TCRdb table, and some are missing; sequencing was by immunoSEQ multiplex PCR. The data show about 21,000 clones, with around 87% seen just once and 15% to 20% held by the top ten. The sample in question was CD4+ or CD8+ T cells sorted from blood, obtained in a trial of the OX40 agonist ivuxolimab. These receptor sequences come from an adult with an advanced solid tumor such as melanoma, head and neck, liver or kidney cancer.

This clone has a single count. The chain uses TRBV2 and TRBJ2-7; TRBD1 matches 8 bases. J lost 4 bases, V lost 3 bases, and 14 bases had no gene match. CDR3 length equals 17 residues. Germline values: CDR1 SNHLY, CDR2 FYNNEI. CDR3 residues: CASSDPGQGGPSYEQYF. Here the CDR3 DNA reads TGTGCCAGCAGTGATCCCGGACAGGGTGGACCGTCATACGAGCAGTACTTC. Using reference TRBV2 and TRBJ2-7 for the parts outside the CDR3, the full variable domain is EPEVTQTPSHQVTQMGQEVILRCVPISNHLYFYWYRQILGQKVEFLVSFYNNEISEKSEIFDDQFSVERPDGSNFTLKIRSTKLEDSAMYFCASSDPGQGGPSYEQYFGPGTRLTVT.

The chain combines TRBV4-1 with TRBJ1-1, with 10 bases aligning to TRBD1. V was pared by 4 bases and J by 0 bases, with 8 bases of the junction left unmatched. CDR1 MGHRA and CDR2 YSYEKL come from the germline V gene. The CDR3 has 17 amino acids. CDR3 in amino acids: CASSPLDRGVMNTEAFF. The CDR3 DNA is TGCGCCAGCAGCCCCTTGGACAGGGGGGTCATGAACACTGAAGCTTTCTTT.

V usage is TRBV30 and J usage is TRBJ1-1; the D gene is possibly TRBD1 (5 bases). The V gene lost 1 base and the J gene lost 7 bases, with 13 bases spanning the gap. There are 13 residues in the CDR3. The germline V gene has CDR1 GTSNPN and CDR2 SVGIG (reference sequence). The CDR3 DNA reads TGTGCCTGGAGTGGTGGACATACCCTTGAAGCTTTCTTT. Residues: CAWSGGHTLEAFF. Using reference TRBV30 and TRBJ1-1 for the parts outside the CDR3, the full variable domain is SQTIHQWPATLVQPVGSPLSLECTVEGTSNPNLYWYRQAAGRGLQLLFYSVGIGQISSEVPQNLSASRPQDRQFILSSKKLLLSDSGFYLCAWSGGHTLEAFFGQGTRLTVV.

The V gene is TRBV6-5, the J gene TRBJ1-2, with D perhaps matching TRBD1 (5 bases). V dropped 4 bases and J dropped 3 bases, with 9 bases sitting between them. CDR1 is MNHEY, CDR2 SVGAGI, per germline. The CDR3 extends over 13 amino acids. CDR3 sequence reads: CASSSWGDYGYTF. In nucleotides, the CDR3 is TGTGCCAGCAGTTCGTGGGGGGACTATGGCTACACCTTC.

The rearrangement uses TRBV11-2 and TRBJ2-3; a possible D gene is TRBD2 (5 bases). This CDR3 has 16 residues. The V and J ends lost 1 base and 0 bases respectively, with 11 bases between them. The V gene's germline CDR1 is SGHAT and CDR2 FQNNGV. The CDR3: CASSLAWRTSTDTQYF. In nucleotides, the CDR3 is TGTGCCAGCAGCTTAGCCTGGCGGACTAGCACAGATACGCAGTATTTT.

CDR3: CASSLGQRNTEAFF. The CDR3 DNA sequence: TGTGCCAGCAGCTTAGGACAGCGGAACACTGAAGCTTTCTTT. The chain has TRBV7-2 and TRBJ1-1; D possibly corresponds to TRBD1 (5 bases). Trimming shortened V by 1 base and J by 1 base, and 7 bases separated the two germline ends. CDR1 and CDR2 from the germline V gene are SGHTA and FQGNSA. This CDR3 has 14 residues.

This clone occurred once. The V call is TRBV9, the J call TRBJ1-2; D possibly corresponds to TRBD1 (6 bases). CDR3 length: 16 residues. Per germline, CDR1 SGDLS and CDR2 YYNGEE. Trimming left V 3 bases short and J 6 bases short, with 21 bases between. The CDR3 sequence is CASSAGGGVGGHGYTF. For the CDR3, the DNA is TGTGCCAGCAGCGCCGGAGGGGGGGTAGGAGGGCATGGCTACACCTTC.

The chain is built from TRBV7-9 and TRBJ2-5, with 7 bases matching TRBD1. The assigned J gene may be wrong: the sequence end matches TRBJ2-7 better. CDR1 is SEHNR and CDR2 is FQNEAQ in the germline V gene (reference sequence). The CDR3 spans 15 residues. CDR3 DNA sequence: TGTGCCAGCAGCCCCTCGGTGGACAGGACCTACGAGCAGTACTTC. This encodes CASSPSVDRTYEQYF.

This chain links TRBV11-2 with TRBJ2-7; D uncertain. The germline V gene encodes CDR1 SGHAT and CDR2 FQNNGV. The V gene lost 4 bases and the J gene lost 0 bases, with 1 base spanning the gap. The CDR3 extends over 11 amino acids. Here the CDR3 DNA reads TGTGCCAGCAGCTACTCCTACGAGCAGTACTTC. Protein: CASSYSYEQYF.

The table lists this clone with a count of one. The chain employs TRBV5-6 and TRBJ2-3; unclear D gene. CDR1 and CDR2 from the germline V gene are SGHDT and YYEEEE. This CDR3 spans 14 amino acids. Between the trimmed V and J ends, which lost 0 bases and 2 bases, there was a span of 7 bases. The CDR3 here is CASSLEVYTDTQYF. In DNA, the CDR3 is TGTGCCAGCAGCTTGGAGGTCTACACAGATACGCAGTATTTT. Based on the CDR3 plus reference TRBV5-6 and TRBJ2-3, the full variable domain is DAGVTQSPTHLIKTRGQQVTLRCSPKSGHDTVSWYQQALGQGPQFIFQYYEEEERQRGNFPDRFSGHQFPNYSSELNVNALLLGDSALYLCASSLEVYTDTQYFGPGTRLTVL.